Listed here is a single T cell receptor beta chain. The antigen is undetermined. This specimen comes from a study of T cell responses to AZD1222 COVID-19 vaccine. As for the study in general: Researchers grouped second doses given at about 4 or about 12 weeks into one pool. Study results and limitations: An increase in Spike-specific TCR breadth and depth was observed after two AZD1222 doses. In a largely white British group with more females than males, clonal diversity was possibly underestimated. Across the whole spike, CD4 TCRs peaked at regions 160-218 and 743-854.

From germline, CDR1 is SGHRS and CDR2 YFSETQ. V was pared by 4 bases and J by 2 bases, with 5 bases of the junction left unmatched. The CDR3 totals 16 residues. Only in-frame clones appear in the TCRdb table, and some are missing; sequencing was by immunoSEQ multiplex PCR. The sample lists tens of thousands of clones, about four fifths occurring once. The sequence was obtained from an adult in good health. The chain joins TRBV5-1 to TRBJ2-5; 13 nucleotides agree with TRBD2. The sequenced sample was peripheral blood, obtained on day 0 of AZD1222 vaccination. The DNA for the CDR3 is TGCGCCAGCAGCACCGGACTAGCGGGGGATCAAGAGACCCAGTACTTC. It codes for CASSTGLAGDQETQYF.